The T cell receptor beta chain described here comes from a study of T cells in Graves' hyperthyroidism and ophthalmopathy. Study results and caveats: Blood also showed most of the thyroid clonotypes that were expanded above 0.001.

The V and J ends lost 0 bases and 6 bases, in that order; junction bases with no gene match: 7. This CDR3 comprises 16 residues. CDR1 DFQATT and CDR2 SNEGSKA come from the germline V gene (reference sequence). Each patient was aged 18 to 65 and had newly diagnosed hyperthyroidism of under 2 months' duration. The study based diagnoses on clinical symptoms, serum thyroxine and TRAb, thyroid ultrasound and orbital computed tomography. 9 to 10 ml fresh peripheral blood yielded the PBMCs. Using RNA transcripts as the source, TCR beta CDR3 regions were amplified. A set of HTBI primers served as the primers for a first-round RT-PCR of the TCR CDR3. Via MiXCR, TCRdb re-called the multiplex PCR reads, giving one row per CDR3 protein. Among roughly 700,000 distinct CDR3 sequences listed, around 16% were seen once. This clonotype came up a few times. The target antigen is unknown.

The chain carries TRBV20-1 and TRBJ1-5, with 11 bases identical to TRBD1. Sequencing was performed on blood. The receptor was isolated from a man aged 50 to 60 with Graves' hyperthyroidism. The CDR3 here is CSARDGQGATGQPQHF. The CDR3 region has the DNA TGCAGTGCTAGAGATGGACAGGGGGCCACGGGTCAGCCCCAGCATTTT.